This T cell receptor beta chain was sequenced during a study of T cell repertoires in cytomegalovirus infection. Study results and caveats: Across the ex vivo response, the dominant clonotypes were HLA-C-restricted CMV-specific TCR beta clonotypes. Identification of carriers of CMV plus the relevant HLA was achieved through cumulative public TCR beta family frequency.

This clonotype was detected only a few times. The antigen remains unidentified. Trimming at V came to 5 bases and at J to 6 bases, leaving 9 bases not matched to a gene. CDR3 size: 15 residues. Per the germline V gene, CDR1 is SGHVS and CDR2 is FNYEAQ. TCRdb independently ran MiXCR on the reads; one entry per CDR3 protein. The sample lists 180,000 or so distinct CDR3 sequences; 15% to 20% were seen once. J is TRBJ2-1 and V is TRBV7-6; 8 nucleotides align to TRBD1. The sequence derives from a human donor in good health (CMV status not recorded). Some clones in this sample may be carry-over from other donors' samples. The sequenced material came from CD8+ T cells from PBMCs. This chain's CDR3 is CASSLVRTGLNEQFF. Written as DNA, the CDR3 is TGTGCCAGCAGCCTTGTCCGGACAGGGCTCAATGAGCAGTTCTTC.